This T cell receptor (beta chain) was sequenced for a study of OX40 agonist ivuxolimab in advanced cancers. Germline V gene data show CDR1 as SGHRS and CDR2 as YFSETQ. V was trimmed by 4 bases and J by 0 bases, leaving 10 bases between them. CDR3 length: 15 residues. TCRdb keeps only in-frame clones here, not all; method: immunoSEQ multiplex PCR. In the table there are fewer than 200,000 clones, under 95% of which are singletons. Sequencing was performed on CD4+ or CD8+ T cells sorted from blood, taken in a trial of the OX40 agonist ivuxolimab. The gene calls are TRBV5-1 and TRBJ2-2; D is undetermined. This clonotype was sampled from an adult with an advanced solid tumor such as melanoma, head and neck, liver or kidney cancer. CDR3 nucleotides: TGCGCCAGCAGCGCCCTAGATTCGAACACCGGGGAGCTGTTTTTT. Protein product: CASSALDSNTGELFF.